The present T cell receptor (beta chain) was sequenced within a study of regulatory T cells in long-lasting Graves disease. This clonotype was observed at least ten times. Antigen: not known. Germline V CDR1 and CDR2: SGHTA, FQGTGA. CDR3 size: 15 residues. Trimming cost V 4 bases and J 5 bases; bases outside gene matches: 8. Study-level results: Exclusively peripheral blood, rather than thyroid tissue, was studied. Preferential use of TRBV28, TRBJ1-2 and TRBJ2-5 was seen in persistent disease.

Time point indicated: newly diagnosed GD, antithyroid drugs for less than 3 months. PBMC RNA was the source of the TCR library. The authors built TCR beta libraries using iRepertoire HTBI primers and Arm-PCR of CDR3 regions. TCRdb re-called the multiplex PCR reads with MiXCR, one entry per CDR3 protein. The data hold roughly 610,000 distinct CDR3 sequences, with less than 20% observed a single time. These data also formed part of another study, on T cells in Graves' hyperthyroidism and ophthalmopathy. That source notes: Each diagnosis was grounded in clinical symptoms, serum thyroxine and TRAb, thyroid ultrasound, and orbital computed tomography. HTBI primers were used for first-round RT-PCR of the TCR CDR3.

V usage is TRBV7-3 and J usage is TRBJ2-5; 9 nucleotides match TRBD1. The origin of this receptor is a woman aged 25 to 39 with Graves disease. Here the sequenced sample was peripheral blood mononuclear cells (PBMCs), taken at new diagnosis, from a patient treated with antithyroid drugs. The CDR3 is CASSSGTGKQETQYF. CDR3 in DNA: TGTGCCAGCAGCTCCGGGACAGGGAAGCAGGAGACCCAGTACTTC.